This T cell receptor (beta chain) was sequenced for a study of CD8+CD57+ T cells in acquired aplastic anemia. On the study more broadly: An average of 3.2 ug of DNA was obtained from sorted CD4+ and CD8+ cells. Whole-study results and caveats: Common to patients and controls were about 31 CD8+ CDR3 sequences.

Regarding this clonotype: What it binds is unknown.

V gave up 5 bases and J gave up 6 bases, with 10 bases separating them. Germline loops: CDR1 SEHNR, CDR2 FQNEAQ (reference sequence). The CDR3 length is 12 residues. For CDR3 and TCR beta VDJ profiling, genomic DNA was the template used. Each CDR3 protein is one row after TCRdb ran MiXCR on the reads. The sample consists of some 170,000 distinct CDR3 sequences, around 40% of them appearing once. The sequencing sample was made of sorted CD4+, CD8+, or CD8+CD57+ T cells (not recorded which) from PBMCs. This clonotype was sampled from a human donor in good health. The chain links TRBV7-9 to TRBJ1-2; D is uncertain. CDR3 region: CASSRHGDGYTF. DNA of the CDR3: TGTGCCAGCAGCCGACATGGGGATGGCTACACCTTC.